This TCR beta chain was observed in a study of tissue T cells after allogeneic stem cell transplantation. By its share, this clone is large. Mouse germline and gene names are used. The read stops 1 residue short of the end of the CDR3; the missing end is completed from the germline J gene. Time point denoted: mouse harvest day 7 after allogeneic transplant. Tail vein injection delivered 10^7 T-cell-depleted bone marrow cells and 10^6 splenic CD5+ T cells. Sequencing used immunoSEQ multiplex PCR; TCRdb keeps in-frame clones, though not all of them. The data show about 5,800 clones, about 50% seen once. This CDR3 is built from 13 residues. V was pared by 7 bases and J by 0 bases, with 4 bases of the junction left unmatched. Germline V gene lookup returns CDR1 FNHDT and CDR2 SITEND (reference sequence).

The sequenced material came from gut tissue. The chain joins TRBV19 to TRBJ2-7; 7 nucleotides align to TRBD2. This receptor was obtained from a female BALB/c mouse given C57BL/6 T cells with graft-versus-host disease after an allogeneic hematopoietic cell transplant. The CDR3 is CASGWGSSYEQYF. CDR3 DNA, as far as it was read: TGTGCCAGCGGCTGGGGGAGCTCCTATGAACAGTAC.